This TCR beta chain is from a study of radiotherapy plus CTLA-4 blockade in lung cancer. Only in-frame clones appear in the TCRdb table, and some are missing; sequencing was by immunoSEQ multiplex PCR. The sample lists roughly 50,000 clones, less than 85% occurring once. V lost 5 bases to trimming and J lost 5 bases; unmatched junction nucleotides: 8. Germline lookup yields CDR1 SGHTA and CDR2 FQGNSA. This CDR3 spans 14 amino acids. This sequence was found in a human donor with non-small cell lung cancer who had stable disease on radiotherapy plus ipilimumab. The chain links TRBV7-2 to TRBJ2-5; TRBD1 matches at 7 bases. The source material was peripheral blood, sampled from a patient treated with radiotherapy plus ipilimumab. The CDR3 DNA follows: TGTGCCAGCAGCCAACAGGGGCAGGTCGAGACCCAGTACTTC. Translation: CASSQQGQVETQYF.